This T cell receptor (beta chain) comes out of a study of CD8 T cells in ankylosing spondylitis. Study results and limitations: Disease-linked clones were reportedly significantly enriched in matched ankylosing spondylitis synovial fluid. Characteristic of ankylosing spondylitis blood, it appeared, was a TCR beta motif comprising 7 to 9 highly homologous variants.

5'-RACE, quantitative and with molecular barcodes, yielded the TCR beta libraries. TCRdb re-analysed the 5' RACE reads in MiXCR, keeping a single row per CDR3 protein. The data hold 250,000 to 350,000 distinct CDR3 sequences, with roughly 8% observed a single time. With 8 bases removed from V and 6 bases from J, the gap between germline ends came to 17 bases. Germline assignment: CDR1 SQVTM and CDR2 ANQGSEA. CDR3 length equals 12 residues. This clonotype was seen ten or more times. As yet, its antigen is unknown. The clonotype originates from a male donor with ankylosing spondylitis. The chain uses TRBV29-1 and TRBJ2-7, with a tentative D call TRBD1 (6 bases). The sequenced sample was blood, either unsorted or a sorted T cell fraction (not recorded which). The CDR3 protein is CSSSQTGLEQYF. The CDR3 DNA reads TGCAGCTCCTCCCAAACAGGGCTCGAGCAGTACTTC.